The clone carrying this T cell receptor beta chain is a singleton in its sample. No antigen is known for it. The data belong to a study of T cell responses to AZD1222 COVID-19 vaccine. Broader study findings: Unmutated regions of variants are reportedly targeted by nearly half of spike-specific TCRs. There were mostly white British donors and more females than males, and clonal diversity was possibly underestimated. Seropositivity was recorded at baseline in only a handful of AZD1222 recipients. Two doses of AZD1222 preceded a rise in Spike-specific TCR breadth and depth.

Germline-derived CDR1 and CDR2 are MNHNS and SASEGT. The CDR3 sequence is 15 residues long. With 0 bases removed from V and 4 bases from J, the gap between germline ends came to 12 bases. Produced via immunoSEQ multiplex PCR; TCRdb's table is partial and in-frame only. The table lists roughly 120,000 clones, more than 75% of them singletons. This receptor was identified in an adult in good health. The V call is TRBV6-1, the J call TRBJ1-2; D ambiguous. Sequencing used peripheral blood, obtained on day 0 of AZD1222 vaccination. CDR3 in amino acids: CASSEAGNEAYGYTF. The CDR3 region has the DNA TGTGCCAGCAGTGAAGCCGGAAATGAGGCCTATGGCTACACCTTC.